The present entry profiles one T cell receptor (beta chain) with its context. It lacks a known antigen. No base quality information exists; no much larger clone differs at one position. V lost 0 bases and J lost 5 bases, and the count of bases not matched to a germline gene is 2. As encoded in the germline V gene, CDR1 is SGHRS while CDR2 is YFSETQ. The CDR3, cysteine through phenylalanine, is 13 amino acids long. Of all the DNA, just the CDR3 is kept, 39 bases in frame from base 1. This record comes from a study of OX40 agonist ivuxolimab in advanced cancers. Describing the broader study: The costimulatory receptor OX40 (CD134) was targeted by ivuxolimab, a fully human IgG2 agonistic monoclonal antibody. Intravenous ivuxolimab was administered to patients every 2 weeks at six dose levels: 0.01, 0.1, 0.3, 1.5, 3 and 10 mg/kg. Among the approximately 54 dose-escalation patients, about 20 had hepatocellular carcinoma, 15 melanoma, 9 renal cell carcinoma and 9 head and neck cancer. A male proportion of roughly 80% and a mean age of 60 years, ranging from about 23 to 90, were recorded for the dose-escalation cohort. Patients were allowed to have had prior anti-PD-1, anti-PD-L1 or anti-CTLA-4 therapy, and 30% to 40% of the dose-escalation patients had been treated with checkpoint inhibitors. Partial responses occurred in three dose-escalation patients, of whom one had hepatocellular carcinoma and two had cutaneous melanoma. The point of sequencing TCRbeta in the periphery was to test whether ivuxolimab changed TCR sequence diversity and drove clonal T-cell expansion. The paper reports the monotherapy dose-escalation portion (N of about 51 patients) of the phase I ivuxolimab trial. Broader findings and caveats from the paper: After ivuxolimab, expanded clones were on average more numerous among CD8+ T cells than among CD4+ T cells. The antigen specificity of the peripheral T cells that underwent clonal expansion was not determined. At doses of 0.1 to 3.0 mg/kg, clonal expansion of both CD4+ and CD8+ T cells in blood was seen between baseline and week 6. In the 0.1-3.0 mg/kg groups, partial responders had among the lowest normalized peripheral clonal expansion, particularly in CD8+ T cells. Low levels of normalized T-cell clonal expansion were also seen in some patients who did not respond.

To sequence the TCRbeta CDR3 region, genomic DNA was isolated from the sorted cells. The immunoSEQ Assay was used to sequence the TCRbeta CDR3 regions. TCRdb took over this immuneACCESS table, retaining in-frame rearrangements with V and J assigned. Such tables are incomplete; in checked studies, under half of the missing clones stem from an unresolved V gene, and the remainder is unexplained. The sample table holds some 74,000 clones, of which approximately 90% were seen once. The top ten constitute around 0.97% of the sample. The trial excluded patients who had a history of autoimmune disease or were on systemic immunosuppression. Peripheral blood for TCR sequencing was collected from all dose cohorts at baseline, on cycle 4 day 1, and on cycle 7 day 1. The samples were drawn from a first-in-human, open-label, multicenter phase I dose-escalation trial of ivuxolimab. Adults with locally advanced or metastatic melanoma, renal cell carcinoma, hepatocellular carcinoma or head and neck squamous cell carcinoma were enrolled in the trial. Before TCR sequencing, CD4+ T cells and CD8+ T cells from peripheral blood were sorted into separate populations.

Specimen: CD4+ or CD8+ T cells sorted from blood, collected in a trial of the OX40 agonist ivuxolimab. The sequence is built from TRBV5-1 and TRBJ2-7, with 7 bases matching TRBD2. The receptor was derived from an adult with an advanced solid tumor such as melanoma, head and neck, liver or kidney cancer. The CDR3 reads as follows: CASSLGEGNEQYF. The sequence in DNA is TGCGCCAGCAGCTTGGGGGAGGGGAACGAGCAGTACTTC.